This T cell receptor beta chain was sequenced during a study of monozygotic twins with inflammatory bowel disease. This CDR3 contains 12 residues. Germline CDR1 and CDR2: MGHDK and SYGVNS. Study-wide points: Compared with healthy co-twins, IBD patients showed reduced TCRbeta repertoire diversity by inverse Simpson.

Details on this clonotype: Its antigen is unidentified.

TCR libraries each used about 3.5 ug of total RNA. A 6-nucleotide sample barcode was carried by the UMIs, which template switching added. Nested PCRs (around 16 and 10 cycles, two total) were applied to TCRalpha and TCRbeta cDNA. TCRdb reprocessed the 5' RACE reads and stores each CDR3 protein as one record, lacking DNA. The sample features 400,000 or so distinct CDR3 sequences, with 2.4% in its top ten. Sequencing input: blood. This chain links TRBV25-1 with TRBJ2-2. This sequence was found in a human donor with ulcerative colitis or Crohn's disease, or a healthy co-twin of an affected twin (not recorded which). CDR3 loop: CASSELLGELFF.